This TCR beta chain was observed in a study of blood T cell repertoires in COVID-19. TCRdb's table, derived via immunoSEQ multiplex PCR, lists solely in-frame clones and lacks some. Here the sample spans about 150,000 clones, around 80% being singletons. Germline values: CDR1 MNHEY, CDR2 SMNVEV (reference sequence). CDR3 size: 14 residues. V shed 0 bases and J 3 bases; nucleotides not matched to a gene: 2. This sequence was found in a woman between 45 and 60 years old with acute or convalescent COVID-19. Material: peripheral blood. This rearrangement joins TRBV27 to TRBJ2-7; 7 nucleotides match TRBD1. CDR3 sequence (DNA): TGTGCCAGCAGTTTATCCCGGGACAGCTACGAGCAGTACTTC. Its translation is CASSLSRDSYEQYF.